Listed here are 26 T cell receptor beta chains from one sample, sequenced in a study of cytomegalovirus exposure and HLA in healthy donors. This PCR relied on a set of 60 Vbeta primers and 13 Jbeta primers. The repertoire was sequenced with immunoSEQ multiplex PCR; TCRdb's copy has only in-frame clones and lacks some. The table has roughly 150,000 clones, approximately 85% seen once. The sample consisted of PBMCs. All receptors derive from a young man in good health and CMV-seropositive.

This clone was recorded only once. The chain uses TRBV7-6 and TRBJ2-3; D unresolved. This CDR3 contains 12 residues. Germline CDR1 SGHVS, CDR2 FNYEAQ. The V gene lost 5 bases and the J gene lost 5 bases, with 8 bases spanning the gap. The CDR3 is CASSQPQDTQYF. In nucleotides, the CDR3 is TGTGCCAGCAGCCAACCACAAGATACGCAGTATTTT.

The CDR3: CASSVGHLGEADTQYF. CDR3 bases: TGTGCCAGCAGCGTAGGACATCTAGGGGAGGCAGATACGCAGTATTTT. The chain combines TRBV9 with TRBJ2-3, with D possibly matching TRBD2 (6 bases). V lost 0 bases, J lost 4 bases, and 15 bases lay in between. CDR1 and CDR2 (germline): SGDLS, YYNGEE. This CDR3 region has 16 residues.

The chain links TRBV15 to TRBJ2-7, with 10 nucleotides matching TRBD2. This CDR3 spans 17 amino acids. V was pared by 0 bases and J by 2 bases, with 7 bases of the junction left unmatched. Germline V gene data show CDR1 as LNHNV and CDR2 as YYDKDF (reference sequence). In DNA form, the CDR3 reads TGTGCCACCAGCAGAGATAAGGGGACTAGCGCAACCTACGAGCAGTACTTC. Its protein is CATSRDKGTSATYEQYF.

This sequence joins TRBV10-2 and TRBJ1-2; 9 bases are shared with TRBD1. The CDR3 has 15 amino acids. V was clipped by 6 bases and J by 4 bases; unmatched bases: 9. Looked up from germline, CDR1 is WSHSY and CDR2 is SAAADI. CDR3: CASSPGQGARYGYTF. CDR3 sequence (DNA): TGCGCCAGCAGCCCGGGACAGGGAGCCCGCTATGGCTACACCTTC.

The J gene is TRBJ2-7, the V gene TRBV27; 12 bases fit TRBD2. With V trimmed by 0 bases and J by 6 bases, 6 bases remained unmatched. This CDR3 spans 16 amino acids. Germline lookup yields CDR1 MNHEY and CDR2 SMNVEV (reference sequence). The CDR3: CASSLSLAGGTFEQYV. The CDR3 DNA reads TGTGCCAGCAGTTTATCACTAGCGGGAGGAACTTTCGAGCAGTACGTC.

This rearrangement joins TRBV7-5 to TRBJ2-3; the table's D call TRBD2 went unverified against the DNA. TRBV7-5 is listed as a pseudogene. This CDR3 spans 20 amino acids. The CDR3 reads CVRIHLRQGLAVSSTDTQYF. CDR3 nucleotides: TGTGTCAGAATACATCTCCGCCAGGGACTAGCGGTATCTAGCACAGATACGCAGTATTTT.

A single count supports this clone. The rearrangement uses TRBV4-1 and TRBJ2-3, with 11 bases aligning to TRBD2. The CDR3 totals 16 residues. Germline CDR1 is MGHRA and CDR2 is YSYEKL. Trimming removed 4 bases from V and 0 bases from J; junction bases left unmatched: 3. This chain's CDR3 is CASSLRTSGSTDTQYF. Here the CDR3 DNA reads TGCGCCAGCAGCCTACGGACTAGCGGGAGCACAGATACGCAGTATTTT.

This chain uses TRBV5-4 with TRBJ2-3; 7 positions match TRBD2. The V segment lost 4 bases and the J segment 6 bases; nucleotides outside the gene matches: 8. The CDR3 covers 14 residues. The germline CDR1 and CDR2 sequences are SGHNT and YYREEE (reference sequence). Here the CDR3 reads CASSRSGREDTQYF. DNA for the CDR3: TGTGCCAGCAGCCGTAGCGGGCGGGAGGATACGCAGTATTTT.

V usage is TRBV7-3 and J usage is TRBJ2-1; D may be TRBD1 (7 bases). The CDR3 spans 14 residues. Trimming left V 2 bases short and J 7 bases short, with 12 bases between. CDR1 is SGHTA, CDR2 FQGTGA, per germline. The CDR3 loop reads CASSLQGGRNEQFF. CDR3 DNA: TGTGCCAGCAGCTTACAGGGGGGCAGGAATGAGCAGTTCTTC.

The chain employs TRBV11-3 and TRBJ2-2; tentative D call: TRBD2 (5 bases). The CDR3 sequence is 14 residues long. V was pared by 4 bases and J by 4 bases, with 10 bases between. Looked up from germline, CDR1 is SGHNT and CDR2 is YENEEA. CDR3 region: CASSSYEGTGELFF. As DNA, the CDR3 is TGTGCCAGCAGCTCGTACGAGGGCACCGGGGAGCTGTTTTTT. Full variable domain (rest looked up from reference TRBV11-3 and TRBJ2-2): EAGVVQSPRYKIIEKKQPVAFWCNPISGHNTLYWYLQNLGQGPELLIRYENEEAVDDSQLPKDRFSAERLKGVDSTLKIQPAELGDSAVYLCASSSYEGTGELFFGEGSRLTVL.

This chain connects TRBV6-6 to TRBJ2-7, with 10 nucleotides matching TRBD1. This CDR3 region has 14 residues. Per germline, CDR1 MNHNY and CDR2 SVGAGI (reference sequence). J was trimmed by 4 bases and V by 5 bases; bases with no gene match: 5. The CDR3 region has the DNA TGTGCCAGCAGTAGACCGGGACAGGGGTACGAGCAGTACTTC. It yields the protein CASSRPGQGYEQYF.

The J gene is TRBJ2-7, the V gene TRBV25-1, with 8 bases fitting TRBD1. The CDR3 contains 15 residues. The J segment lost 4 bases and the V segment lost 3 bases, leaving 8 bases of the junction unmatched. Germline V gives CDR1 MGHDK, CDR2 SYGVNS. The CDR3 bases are TGTGCCAGCAGTGACCCCCCGGACAGGGATTACGAGCAGTACGTC. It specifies CASSDPPDRDYEQYV.

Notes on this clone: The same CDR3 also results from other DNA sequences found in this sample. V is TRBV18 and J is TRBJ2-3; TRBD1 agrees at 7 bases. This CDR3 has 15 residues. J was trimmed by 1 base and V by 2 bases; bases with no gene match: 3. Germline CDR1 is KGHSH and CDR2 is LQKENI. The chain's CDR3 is CASSPSTGGTDTQYF. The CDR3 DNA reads TGTGCCAGCTCACCAAGTACAGGGGGCACAGATACGCAGTATTTT.

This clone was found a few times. CDR3 region: CASPPTNTGELFF. The CDR3 nucleotides are TGTGCCAGCCCCCCCACGAACACCGGGGAGCTGTTTTTT. The chain links TRBV7-9 to TRBJ2-2; no clear D. This CDR3 has 13 amino acids. CDR1 is SEHNR, CDR2 FQNEAQ, per germline (reference sequence). V lost 8 bases, J lost 0 bases, and 7 bases lay in between.

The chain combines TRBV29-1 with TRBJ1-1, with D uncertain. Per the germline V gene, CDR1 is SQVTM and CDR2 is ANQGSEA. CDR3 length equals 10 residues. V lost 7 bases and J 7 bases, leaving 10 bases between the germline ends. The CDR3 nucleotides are TGCAGCGCCTCAGATCTTGAAGCTTTCTTT. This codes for CSASDLEAFF.

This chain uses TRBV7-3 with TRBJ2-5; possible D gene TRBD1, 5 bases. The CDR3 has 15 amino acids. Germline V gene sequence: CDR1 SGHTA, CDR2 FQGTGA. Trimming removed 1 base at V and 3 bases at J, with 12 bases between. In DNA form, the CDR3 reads TGTGCCAGCAGCTTAAGCCCAGGGATGGAAGAGACCCAGTACTTC. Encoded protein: CASSLSPGMEETQYF.

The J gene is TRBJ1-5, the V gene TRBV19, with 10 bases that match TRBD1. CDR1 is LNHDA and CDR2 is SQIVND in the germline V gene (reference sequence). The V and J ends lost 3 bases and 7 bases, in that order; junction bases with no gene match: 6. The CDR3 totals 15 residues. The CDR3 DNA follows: TGTGCCAGTAGTATTGTGACAGGGGGCCGACAGCCCCAGCATTTT. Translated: CASSIVTGGRQPQHF. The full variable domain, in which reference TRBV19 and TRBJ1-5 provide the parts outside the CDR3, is DGGITQSPKYLFRKEGQNVTLSCEQNLNHDAMYWYRQDPGQGLRLIYYSQIVNDFQKGDIAEGYSVSREKKESFPLTVTSAQKNPTAFYLCASSIVTGGRQPQHFGDGTRLSIL.

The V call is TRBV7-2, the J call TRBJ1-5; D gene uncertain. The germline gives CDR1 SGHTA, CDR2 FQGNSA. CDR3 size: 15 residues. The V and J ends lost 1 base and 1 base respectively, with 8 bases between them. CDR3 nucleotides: TGTGCCAGCAGCTTAGGGCGGGGAAGCAATCAGCCCCAGCATTTT. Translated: CASSLGRGSNQPQHF.

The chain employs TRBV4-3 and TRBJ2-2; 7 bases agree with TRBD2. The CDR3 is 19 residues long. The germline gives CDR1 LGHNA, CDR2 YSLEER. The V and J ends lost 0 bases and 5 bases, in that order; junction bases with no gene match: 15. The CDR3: CASSQDNRALAGVTGELFF. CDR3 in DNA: TGCGCCAGCAGCCAAGATAATCGGGCCTTGGCGGGAGTGACCGGGGAGCTGTTTTTT.

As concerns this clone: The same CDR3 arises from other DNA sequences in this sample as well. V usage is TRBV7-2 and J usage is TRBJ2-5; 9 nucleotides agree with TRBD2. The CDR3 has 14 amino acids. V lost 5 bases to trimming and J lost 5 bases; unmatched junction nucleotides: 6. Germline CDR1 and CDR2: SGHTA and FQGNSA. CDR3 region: CASSPGLAAETQYF. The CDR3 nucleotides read TGTGCCAGCAGCCCGGGACTAGCTGCCGAGACCCAGTACTTC.

CDR3 amino acids: CASSLRLLAGAGELFF. In DNA form, the CDR3 reads TGTGCCAGCAGCTTACGCTTACTCGCAGGGGCCGGGGAGCTGTTTTTT. V gene TRBV11-2 combines with J gene TRBJ2-2, with D possibly matching TRBD1 (6 bases). CDR3 length equals 16 residues. The V end lost 2 bases, the J end lost 6 bases, and 16 bases lay between the germline ends. Germline V gene data show CDR1 as SGHAT and CDR2 as FQNNGV.

For the CDR3, the DNA is TGTGCCACCAGCAGAGAATCGACAGGTCTGCACGAGCAGTACTTC. Translated, it gives CATSRESTGLHEQYF. This chain links TRBV15 with TRBJ2-7, with D possibly matching TRBD1 (6 bases). The CDR3 totals 15 residues. Germline V lookup: CDR1 LNHNV, CDR2 YYDKDF (reference sequence). V was shortened by 0 bases and J by 5 bases, with 14 bases between the two germline ends.

The CDR3 region has the DNA TGTGCCAGCAGCTTAGGGGGGGCTCGGAATCAGCCCCAGCATTTT. Residues: CASSLGGARNQPQHF. V usage is TRBV4-2 and J usage is TRBJ1-5; the D gene is possibly TRBD1 (6 bases). Trimming cost V 5 bases and J 4 bases, with 15 bases left between them. CDR3 length: 15 amino acids. In germline, CDR1 is LGHNA, CDR2 YNFKEQ.

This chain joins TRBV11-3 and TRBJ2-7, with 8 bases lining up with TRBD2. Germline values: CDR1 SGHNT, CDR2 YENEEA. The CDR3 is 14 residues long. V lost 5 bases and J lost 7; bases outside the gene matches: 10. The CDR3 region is CASSTGLAPGEQYF. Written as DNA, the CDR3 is TGTGCCAGCAGCACCGGACTAGCACCGGGTGAGCAGTACTTC.

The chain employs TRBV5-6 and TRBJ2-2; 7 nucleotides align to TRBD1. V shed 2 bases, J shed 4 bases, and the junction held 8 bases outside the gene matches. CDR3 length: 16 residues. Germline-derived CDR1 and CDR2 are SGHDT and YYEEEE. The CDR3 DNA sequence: TGTGCCAGCAGCTTCAGGGGGTGGGATATCACCGGGGAGCTGTTTTTT. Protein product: CASSFRGWDITGELFF. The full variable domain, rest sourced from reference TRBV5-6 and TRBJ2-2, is DAGVTQSPTHLIKTRGQQVTLRCSPKSGHDTVSWYQQALGQGPQFIFQYYEEEERQRGNFPDRFSGHQFPNYSSELNVNALLLGDSALYLCASSFRGWDITGELFFGEGSRLTVL.

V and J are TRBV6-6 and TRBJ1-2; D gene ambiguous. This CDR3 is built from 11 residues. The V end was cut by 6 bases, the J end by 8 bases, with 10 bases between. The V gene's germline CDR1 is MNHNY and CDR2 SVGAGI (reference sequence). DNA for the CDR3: TGTGCCAGCAGCCACAGTGGCGGCTACACCTTC. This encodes CASSHSGGYTF.